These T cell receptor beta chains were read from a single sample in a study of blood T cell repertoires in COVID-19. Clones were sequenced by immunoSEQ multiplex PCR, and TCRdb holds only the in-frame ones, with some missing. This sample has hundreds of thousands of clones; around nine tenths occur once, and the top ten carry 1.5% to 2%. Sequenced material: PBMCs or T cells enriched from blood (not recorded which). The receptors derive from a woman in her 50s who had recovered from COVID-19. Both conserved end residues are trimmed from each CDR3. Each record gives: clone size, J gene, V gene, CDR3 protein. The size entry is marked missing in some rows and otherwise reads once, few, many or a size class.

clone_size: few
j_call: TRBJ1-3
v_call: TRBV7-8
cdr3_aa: ASSPGQGLGNTIY

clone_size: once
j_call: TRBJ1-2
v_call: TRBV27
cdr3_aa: ASSLTHLGAEGYT

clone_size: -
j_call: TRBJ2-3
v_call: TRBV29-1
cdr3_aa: SAGQGTDTQY

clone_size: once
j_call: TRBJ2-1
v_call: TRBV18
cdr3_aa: ASSPSGTPGSEQF

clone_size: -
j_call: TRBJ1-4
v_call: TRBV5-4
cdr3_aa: ASSSKYTGTPNEKLF

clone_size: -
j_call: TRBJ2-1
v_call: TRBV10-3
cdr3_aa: AIGTSGNNEQF

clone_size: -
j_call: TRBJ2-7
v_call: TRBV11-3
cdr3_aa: ASSQGEFYEQY

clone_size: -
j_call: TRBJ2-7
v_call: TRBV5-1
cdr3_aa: ASSLGRDSSDEQY

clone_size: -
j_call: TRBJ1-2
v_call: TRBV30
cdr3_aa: AWYPYRRGGYT

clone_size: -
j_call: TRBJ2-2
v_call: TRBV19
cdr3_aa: ASSTDRGAGELF

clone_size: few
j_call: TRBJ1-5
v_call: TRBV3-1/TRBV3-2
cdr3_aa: ASSQGQGGQPQH

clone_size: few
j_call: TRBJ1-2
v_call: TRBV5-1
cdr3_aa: ASSFSPNYGYT

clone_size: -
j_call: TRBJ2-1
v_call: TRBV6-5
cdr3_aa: ASSSASSSYNEQF

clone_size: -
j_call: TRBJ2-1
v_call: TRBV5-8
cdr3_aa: ASSHGYNEQF

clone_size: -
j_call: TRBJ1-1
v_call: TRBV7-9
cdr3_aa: ASRTTGDLTEAF

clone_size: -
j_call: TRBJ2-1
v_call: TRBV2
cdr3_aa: ASSAPLGSGRAGGEQF

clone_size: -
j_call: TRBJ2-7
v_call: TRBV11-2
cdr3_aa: ASSLAPGTGGYEQY

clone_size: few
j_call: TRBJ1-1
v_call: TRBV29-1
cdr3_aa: SVEAGQGTEAF

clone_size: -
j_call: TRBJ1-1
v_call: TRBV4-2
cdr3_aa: ASSHSAGGTEAF

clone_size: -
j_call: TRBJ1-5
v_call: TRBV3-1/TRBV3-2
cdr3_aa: ASSPMGGVGQPQH

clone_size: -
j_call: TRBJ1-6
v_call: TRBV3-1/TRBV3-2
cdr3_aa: ASSQGSGTGKSPLH

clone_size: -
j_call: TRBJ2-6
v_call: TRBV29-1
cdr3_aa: SGREPGANVLT

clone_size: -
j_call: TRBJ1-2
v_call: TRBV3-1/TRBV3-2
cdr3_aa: ASTLGAGSYGYT

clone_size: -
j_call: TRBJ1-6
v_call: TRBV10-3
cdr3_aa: AISDPGQGIHNSPLH

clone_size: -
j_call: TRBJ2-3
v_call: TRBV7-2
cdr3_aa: ASSLSGSDTQY

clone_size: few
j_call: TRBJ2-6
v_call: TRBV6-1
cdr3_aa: ASSERVWGPGANVLT

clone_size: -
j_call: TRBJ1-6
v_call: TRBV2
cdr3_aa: ASSVRRQAYNSPLH